The 9 T cell receptor beta chains reported below all come from one sample, sequenced in a study of T cell responses to AZD1222 COVID-19 vaccine. Libraries were prepared by immunoSEQ multiplex PCR; TCRdb keeps only in-frame clonotypes and omits some of them. The data hold 130,000 or so clones, with 85% to 95% observed a single time. The source material was peripheral blood, sampled on day 0 of MenACWY control vaccination. All receptors derive from an adult in good health.

The gene calls are TRBV5-4 and TRBJ1-2, with 9 bases matching TRBD1. The CDR3 length is 15 residues. The V gene's germline CDR1 is SGHNT and CDR2 YYREEE (reference sequence). With 4 bases clipped from V and 6 bases from J, the junction kept 10 bases outside the gene matches. CDR3 nucleotide sequence: TGTGCCAGCAGCGGCGCCGGGACAGGGTTTCATGGCTACACCTTC. It translates to CASSGAGTGFHGYTF.

The J gene is TRBJ1-2, the V gene TRBV12-3 or TRBV12-4; TRBD1 aligns across 8 bases. The CDR3 consists of 12 residues. V trimming: 6 bases; J trimming: 8 bases; junction bases outside the gene matches: 5. CDR3 protein: CASRSGTGGYTF. The DNA of the CDR3 is TGTGCCAGCAGGTCCGGGACAGGAGGCTACACCTTC.

J is TRBJ2-7 and V is TRBV5-5; 7 bases align to TRBD1. CDR3 length: 16 residues. CDR1 is SGHKS and CDR2 is YYEKEE in the germline V gene (reference sequence). V was clipped by 0 bases and J by 1 base; unmatched bases: 7. CDR3 nucleotides: TGTGCCAGCAGCTTGGCTATTTGGGACAGTTCCTACGAGCAGTACTTC. Translation gives CASSLAIWDSSYEQYF.

This clone came up once. The chain is built from TRBV19 and TRBJ2-5; TRBD2 is a possible D gene (5 bases). Per germline, CDR1 LNHDA and CDR2 SQIVND (reference sequence). The CDR3 is 13 amino acids. The V end lost 1 base, the J end lost 7 bases, and 10 bases lay between the germline ends. The chain's CDR3 is CASSIAREGTQYF. In DNA form, the CDR3 reads TGTGCCAGTAGTATAGCGAGGGAAGGGACCCAGTACTTC.

The chain joins TRBV6-2 or TRBV6-3 to TRBJ2-7; D may be TRBD2 (5 bases). Trimming took 5 bases from V and 0 from J, leaving 8 bases between them. CDR3 length: 13 residues. The germline gives CDR1 MNHEY, CDR2 SVGEGT. The CDR3 protein is CASSDGISYEQYF. The CDR3 DNA sequence: TGTGCCAGCAGTGACGGGATCTCCTACGAGCAGTACTTC.

This chain connects TRBV11-2 to TRBJ1-1, with D maybe TRBD1 (6 bases). The V end lost 0 bases, the J end lost 4 bases, and 12 bases lay between the germline ends. The CDR3 totals 15 residues. In germline, CDR1 is SGHAT, CDR2 FQNNGV. In DNA form, the CDR3 reads TGTGCCAGCAGCTTAGACAGGGGAGGCGGCACTGAAGCTTTCTTT. Protein sequence: CASSLDRGGGTEAFF.

V usage is TRBV24-1 and J usage is TRBJ2-5, with TRBD1 as a possible D gene (8 bases). Germline CDR1 KGHDR, CDR2 SFDVKD. Trimming took 4 bases from V and 5 from J, leaving 16 bases between them. This CDR3 has 15 amino acids. Here the CDR3 DNA reads TGTGCCACCAGTGACCCGGCACAGGGGGGGGAGACCCAGTACTTC. Translated: CATSDPAQGGETQYF.

The rearrangement links TRBV13 to TRBJ2-5; possible D gene TRBD1, 6 bases. V lost 7 bases, J lost 4 bases, and 16 bases lay in between. The germline V gene encodes CDR1 PRHDT and CDR2 FYEKMQ (reference sequence). This CDR3 comprises 14 residues. The chain's CDR3 is CASKRNRALETQYF. Written as DNA, the CDR3 is TGTGCCAGCAAACGGAACAGGGCGTTAGAGACCCAGTACTTC.

The rearrangement links TRBV7-2 to TRBJ2-7; TRBD2 agrees at 15 bases. Germline V CDR1 and CDR2: SGHTA, FQGNSA. The CDR3 has 15 residues. The V gene end was trimmed by 1 base and the J gene end by 6 bases; junction bases not matched to a gene: 1. The CDR3 region is CASSLEGLAGGEQYF. The CDR3 DNA is TGTGCCAGCAGCTTAGAGGGACTAGCGGGGGGCGAGCAGTACTTC.